The rows below give T cell receptor beta chains drawn from one sample of a study of blood T cell repertoires in COVID-19. TCRdb's copy holds only in-frame clones and misses some; the assay was immunoSEQ multiplex PCR. The table lists 45,000 to 65,000 clones, approximately 80% of them singletons, with 10% in the top ten. The specimen sequenced was peripheral blood. Receptors originate from a man between 25 and 39 years old with COVID-19, enrolled during active disease. The CDR3 runs from the conserved cysteine through the conserved F or W. The D gene is left open where the match is weak. Some rows mark clone size as missing; the rest say once, few, many or name a class of expanded clone.

>.|TRBV28|TRBJ1-5|.
CASSRDTSNQPQHF
TGTGCCAGCAGCCGGGACACAAGCAATCAGCCCCAGCATTTT
>.|TRBV6-5|TRBJ2-1|.
CASSRRESYNEQFF
TGTGCCAGCAGTCGGAGAGAGTCCTACAATGAGCAGTTCTTC
>.|TRBV2|TRBJ2-4|TRBD1
CASSVGQGKNIQYF
TGTGCCAGCAGTGTGGGACAGGGAAAAAACATTCAGTACTTC
>.|TRBV28|TRBJ1-2|.
CASSFMGSYGYTF
TGTGCCAGCAGTTTTATGGGCTCCTATGGCTACACCTTC
>once|TRBV28|TRBJ2-2|TRBD1
CASSLYRGGTGELFF
TGTGCCAGCAGCCTATACAGGGGCGGAACCGGGGAGCTGTTTTTT
>.|TRBV28|TRBJ2-1|TRBD2
CASSPPLAGVNNEQFF
TGTGCCAGCAGTCCACCACTAGCGGGAGTTAACAATGAGCAGTTCTTC
>.|TRBV6-5|TRBJ2-3|TRBD1
CASRIRGLAGDTQYF
TGTGCCAGCAGAATAAGGGGGCTAGCTGGGGATACGCAGTATTTT
>.|TRBV11-2|TRBJ1-6|.
CASRNIRGYNSPLHF
TGTGCCAGCAGAAATATTAGGGGGTATAATTCACCCCTCCACTTT
>.|TRBV28|TRBJ2-1|TRBD1
CASSSTRDRGREQFF
TGTGCCAGCAGTTCCACCCGGGACAGGGGCCGTGAGCAGTTCTTC
>.|TRBV6-2/TRBV6-3|TRBJ2-5|.
CASSYRDGGHQETQYF
TGTGCCAGCAGTTATCGGGATGGCGGCCACCAAGAGACCCAGTACTTC
>few|TRBV20-1|TRBJ2-7|.
CSASSNWEASYEQYF
TGCAGTGCTAGTTCCAACTGGGAGGCCTCCTACGAGCAGTACTTC
>.|TRBV6-5|TRBJ2-5|.
CASRGFRGAETQYF
TGTGCCAGCAGGGGTTTTAGGGGCGCGGAGACCCAGTACTTC
>.|TRBV29-1|TRBJ2-1|TRBD1
CSVEDRKGGINEQFF
TGCAGCGTTGAAGATAGGAAAGGGGGCATCAATGAGCAGTTCTTC